This T cell receptor (beta chain) was sequenced in a study of T cell responses to AZD1222 COVID-19 vaccine. Study-wide points: The study sampled repertoires only after the peak T cell response.

The CDR3 covers 16 residues. Germline V gives CDR1 LGHDT, CDR2 YNNKEL (reference sequence). Trimming took off 2 bases at V and 5 bases at J, with 18 bases between the two ends. In the case of this clone: No antigen is known for it.

Some clones are missing from TCRdb's copy, which holds only in-frame ones; the method was immunoSEQ multiplex PCR. Altogether fewer than 50,000 clones are present, less than 85% being singletons, with the ten largest covering about 4.3%. Sequenced here: peripheral blood, sampled on day 0 of AZD1222 vaccination. The source of this sequence is an adult in good health. V gene TRBV3-1 (or the pseudogene TRBV3-2) combines with J gene TRBJ1-2, with D possibly being TRBD1 (6 bases). CDR3 amino acids: CASSQFRRGAAYGYTF. CDR3 coding DNA: TGTGCCAGCAGCCAATTCCGGCGGGGGGCGGCATATGGCTACACCTTC.